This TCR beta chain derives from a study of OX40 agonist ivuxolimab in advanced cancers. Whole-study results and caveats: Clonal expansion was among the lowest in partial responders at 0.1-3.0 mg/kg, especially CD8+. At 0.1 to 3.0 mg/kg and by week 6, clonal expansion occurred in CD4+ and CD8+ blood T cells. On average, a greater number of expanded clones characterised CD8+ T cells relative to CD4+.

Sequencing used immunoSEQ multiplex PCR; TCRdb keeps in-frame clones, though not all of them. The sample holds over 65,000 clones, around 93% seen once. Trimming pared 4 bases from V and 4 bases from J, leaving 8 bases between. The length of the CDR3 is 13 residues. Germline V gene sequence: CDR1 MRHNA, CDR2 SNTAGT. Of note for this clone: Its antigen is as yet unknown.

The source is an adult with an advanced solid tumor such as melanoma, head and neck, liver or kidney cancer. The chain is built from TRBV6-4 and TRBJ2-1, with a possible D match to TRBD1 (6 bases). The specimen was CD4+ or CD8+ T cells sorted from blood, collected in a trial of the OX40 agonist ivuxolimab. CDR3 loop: CASSVGQYNEQFF. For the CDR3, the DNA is TGTGCCAGCAGTGTTGGACAGTACAATGAGCAGTTCTTC.